The source of this T cell receptor (beta chain) is a study of T cells in narcolepsy (dated by TCRdb to 2017 to 2018). In the study overall: Patients with narcolepsy type 1 or type 2 (NT1, NT2) were enrolled in the study together with healthy control donors. To look for autoreactive T cells in narcolepsy patients that target self-antigens of hypocretin neurons (hypocretin, TRIB2), the study used TCR Vbeta sequencing to follow clonotypes in blood and CSF. Overall study results and their limits: Autoreactive clonotypes were reported to be detected serially in the blood of the same patients and of different patients, but not in the blood of healthy controls. In plots comparing CSF and blood CD4+ T cell clonotypes from the same patient, HCRT-specific and TRIB2-specific autoreactive clonotypes were highlighted.

Looking up the germline V gene yields CDR1 LGHNA and CDR2 YNFKEQ. The CDR3, cysteine through phenylalanine, is 13 amino acids long. The retained sequence is limited to the CDR3, 39 bases, with the frame set at the first base. Trimming takes 1 base from V and 1 base from J, and the germline ends sit 4 bases apart. The library was obtained by the immunoSEQ multiplex PCR assay. As stored in TCRdb, this immuneACCESS dataset retains in-frame rearrangements with V and J assigned. A fraction of the clones does not appear; measured against another copy, unresolved V genes explain less than half of the discrepancy, and the remainder lacks a known reason. This sample holds 15,000 to 20,000 clones; 55% to 75% were observed only once. The top ten clonotypes cover 11% to 15% of the sample. To allow TCR Vbeta sequencing and a comparison with CSF CD8+ T cells, memory CD8+ T cells were sorted ex vivo from the blood of patients.

Turning to this clone: Its specific antigen is unknown. The sample holds no much larger clone one base away, and base qualities are not on file.

The chain employs TRBV4-2 and TRBJ1-1, with the identity of the D gene unclear. The receptor's source is a human donor with narcolepsy. Sequences were obtained from CD45RA- memory CD8+ T cells from PBMCs. What the cell subset or site label conveys for this sample: memory T cells sorted ex vivo from peripheral blood. The CDR3 region has the sequence CASSQVTNTEAFF. The sequenced DNA is TGTGCCAGCAGCCAAGTAACGAACACTGAAGCTTTCTTT.